Sequencing of this TCR beta chain was carried out in a study of blood T cell repertoires in COVID-19. Sequencing used immunoSEQ multiplex PCR; TCRdb keeps in-frame clones, though not all of them. The top ten hold roughly 0.8% of the sample, which has some 250,000 clones, approximately 86% seen once. The CDR3 has 13 residues. Trimming took off 3 bases at V and 6 bases at J, with 11 bases between the two ends. The germline CDR1 and CDR2 sequences are LNHDA and SQIVND (reference sequence). This clonotype was obtained from a woman aged 25 to 39 with acute or convalescent COVID-19. Input material: peripheral blood. The rearrangement links TRBV19 to TRBJ1-2; a weak D match, TRBD1 (6 bases). In DNA form, the CDR3 reads TGTGCCAGTAGTATGTGGGCAGGGGATGGCTACACCTTC. Its protein product is CASSMWAGDGYTF.